The 15 T cell receptor beta chains given below trace back to one sample, sequenced in a study of regulatory T cells in long-lasting Graves disease. Time point denoted: persistent/refractory GD, antithyroid drugs over 5 years with positive TRAb. TCR sequences were obtained from RNA taken from PBMCs. Arm-PCR of CDR3 regions with iRepertoire HTBI primers generated TCR beta libraries. MiXCR, run by TCRdb on the multiplex PCR reads, gives a single entry per CDR3 protein. Among about 470,000 distinct CDR3 sequences, roughly 21% were seen once, and the ten largest hold approximately 6.4%. The sequencing here drew on peripheral blood mononuclear cells (PBMCs), taken when the disease was refractory, from a patient treated with antithyroid drugs. These TCRs come from a female donor with Graves disease.

This chain uses TRBV6-2 or TRBV6-3 with TRBJ1-5, with D possibly matching TRBD1 (6 bases). Germline CDR1 is MNHEY and CDR2 is SVGEGT. Trimming removed 2 bases from V and 7 bases from J, with 9 bases in between. The CDR3 covers 13 residues. The CDR3 loop is CASSYIGQQPQHF. CDR3 bases: TGTGCCAGCAGTTACATCGGACAGCAGCCCCAGCATTTT.

This clonotype was recorded a few times. The chain couples TRBV27 to TRBJ2-7; tentatively, D is TRBD2 (6 bases). The V and J ends lost 2 bases and 5 bases respectively, with 19 bases between them. The CDR3 length is 16 residues. From germline, CDR1 is MNHEY and CDR2 SMNVEV (reference sequence). CDR3 DNA sequence: TGTGCCAGCAGTTTAAAACCCGGGCGGGAAGTAAACGAGCAGTACTTC. Protein product: CASSLKPGREVNEQYF.

In its sample, this clonotype was seen many times. The V gene is TRBV7-2, the J gene TRBJ1-1; unclear D gene. CDR1 is SGHTA, CDR2 FQGNSA, per germline. The length of the CDR3 is 13 residues. V lost 4 bases and J 6 bases, leaving 12 bases between the germline ends. CDR3 DNA sequence: TGTGCCAGCAGCTCGGTCCCCGGACCTGAAGCTTTCTTT. This gives the protein CASSSVPGPEAFF.

V and J are TRBV28 and TRBJ2-2, with D perhaps TRBD2 (5 bases). The germline CDR1 and CDR2 sequences are MDHEN and SYDVKM. Deletions cut 8 bases from V and 0 bases from J, with 19 bases between. This CDR3 is built from 17 residues. The CDR3 protein is CASSTGFPGTNTGELFF. The CDR3 DNA reads as TGTGCCAGCTCCACGGGGTTCCCTGGGACGAACACCGGGGAGCTGTTTTTT. Full variable domain (missing parts from reference TRBV28 and TRBJ2-2): DVKVTQSSRYLVKRTGEKVFLECVQDMDHENMFWYRQDPGLGLRLIYFSYDVKMKEKGDIPEGYSVSREKKERFSLILESASTNQTSMYLCASSTGFPGTNTGELFFGEGSRLTVL.

As concerns this clonotype: This likely stems from a read error, as it lies one base from a far larger clone. CDR3 DNA sequence: TGTGCCAGCAGTTTAAGTCTACCCAACACTGGAGCTTTCTTT. Amino acid sequence: CASSLSLPNTGAFF. This sequence joins TRBV6-9 and TRBJ1-1, with no clear D. CDR1 is MNHGY, CDR2 SVAAGI, per germline. This CDR3 has 14 residues.

This clonotype occurred a few times. V gene TRBV7-9 combines with J gene TRBJ2-2; 8 bases agree with TRBD1. The CDR3 length is 15 residues. The J segment lost 5 bases and the V segment lost 3 bases, leaving 5 bases of the junction unmatched. Germline lookup yields CDR1 SEHNR and CDR2 FQNEAQ (reference sequence). CDR3 DNA sequence: TGTGCCAGCAGCTTTGGACAGGGACATACCGGGGAGCTGTTTTTT. Translated: CASSFGQGHTGELFF. Looking up the rest from reference TRBV7-9 and TRBJ2-2 gives the full variable domain: DTGVSQNPRHKITKRGQNVTFRCDPISEHNRLYWYRQTLGQGPEFLTYFQNEAQLEKSRLLSDRFSAERPKGSFSTLEIQRTEQGDSAMYLCASSFGQGHTGELFFGEGSRLTVL.

The J gene is TRBJ2-7, the V gene TRBV7-9; D ambiguous. Looked up from germline, CDR1 is SEHNR and CDR2 is FQNEAQ (reference sequence). Trimming left V 5 bases short and J 3 bases short, with 14 bases between. The length of the CDR3 is 14 residues. The CDR3 DNA follows: TGTGCCAGCAGCCGATCAGTCCTAGGCTACGAGCAGTACTTC. Encoded protein: CASSRSVLGYEQYF. The variable domain in full, with the rest retrieved from reference TRBV7-9 and TRBJ2-7, is DTGVSQNPRHKITKRGQNVTFRCDPISEHNRLYWYRQTLGQGPEFLTYFQNEAQLEKSRLLSDRFSAERPKGSFSTLEIQRTEQGDSAMYLCASSRSVLGYEQYFGPGTRLTVT.

At least ten counts were recorded for this clonotype. CDR3 region: CATSRDRGGFGEQYF. CDR3 nucleotides: TGTGCCACCAGCAGAGATAGGGGAGGATTCGGCGAGCAGTACTTC. The chain links TRBV15 to TRBJ2-7; D might be TRBD2 (6 bases). This CDR3 has 15 residues. The germline V gene encodes CDR1 LNHNV and CDR2 YYDKDF (reference sequence). V was clipped by 0 bases and J by 6 bases, with 15 bases between them.

This clonotype was seen many times. V and J are TRBV12-3 or TRBV12-4 and TRBJ1-5, with TRBD1 matching over 8 bases. V trimming: 6 bases; J trimming: 6 bases; junction bases outside the gene matches: 10. The CDR3 consists of 15 residues. The CDR3 here is CASSPGQGVGQPQHF. The CDR3 DNA sequence: TGTGCCAGCAGCCCCGGACAGGGCGTAGGTCAGCCCCAGCATTTT.

This rearrangement joins TRBV29-1 to TRBJ2-5; no reliable D call. CDR3 length: 11 amino acids. Trimming shortened V by 4 bases and J by 3 bases, and 6 bases separated the two germline ends. Germline loops: CDR1 SQVTM, CDR2 ANQGSEA. The DNA of the CDR3 is TGCAGCGTTGCTCTAGAAGAGACCCAGTACTTC. This encodes CSVALEETQYF.

This clonotype occurred many times. The chain is built from TRBV20-1 and TRBJ1-2; D is unclear. Trimming removed 2 bases at V and 4 bases at J, with 8 bases between. CDR1 DFQATT and CDR2 SNEGSKA come from the germline V gene (reference sequence). The CDR3 length is 12 residues. CDR3 loop: CSARQPSYGYTF. In nucleotides, the CDR3 is TGCAGTGCTAGACAGCCCAGCTATGGCTACACCTTC.

The chain couples TRBV11-2 to TRBJ1-6; D perhaps matches TRBD1 (5 bases). Trimming removed 5 bases at V and 11 bases at J, with 19 bases between. Germline values: CDR1 SGHAT, CDR2 FQNNGV. There are 15 residues in the CDR3. CDR3 DNA sequence: TGTGCCAGCAGCCCCCGGGGCGGGGGTAGGACACCCCTCCACTTT. It specifies CASSPRGGGRTPLHF.

This clonotype was counted a few times. The chain carries TRBV29-1 and TRBJ1-1; TRBD1 is a possible D gene (6 bases). This CDR3 comprises 13 residues. The V end lost 7 bases, the J end lost 0 bases, and 12 bases lay between the germline ends. The germline gives CDR1 SQVTM, CDR2 ANQGSEA. CDR3 protein: CSGSGVMNTEAFF. Written as DNA, the CDR3 is TGCAGCGGTTCAGGGGTCATGAACACTGAAGCTTTCTTT. The entire variable domain, with the rest obtained from reference TRBV29-1 and TRBJ1-1, is as follows: SAVISQKPSRDICQRGTSLTIQCQVDSQVTMMFWYRQQPGQSLTLIATANQGSEATYESGFVIDKFPISRPNLTFSTLTVSNMSPEDSSIYLCSGSGVMNTEAFFGQGTRLTVV.

This clonotype has just a few counts. The V and J genes are TRBV28 and TRBJ2-1; unclear D gene. With 5 bases removed from V and 0 bases from J, the gap between germline ends came to 14 bases. Germline V CDR1 and CDR2: MDHEN, SYDVKM. There are 16 residues in the CDR3. CDR3 protein: CASSTNIGPSYNEQFF. The CDR3 DNA follows: TGTGCCAGCAGTACTAATATTGGGCCCTCCTACAATGAGCAGTTCTTC.

The chain carries TRBV20-1 and TRBJ2-1; 16 bases are shared with TRBD2. The CDR3 loop spans 14 amino acids. The germline V gene has CDR1 DFQATT and CDR2 SNEGSKA (reference sequence). The junction had 6 bases not matched to a gene; V was cut back by 7 bases and J by 9 bases. The CDR3 region is CSEKGLAGGIEQFF. The CDR3 DNA reads as TGCAGTGAAAAGGGACTAGCGGGGGGGATTGAGCAGTTCTTC.